This T cell receptor (beta chain) comes out of a study of OX40 agonist ivuxolimab in advanced cancers. In the study overall: Ivuxolimab, which patients received intravenously every 2 weeks, was dosed at 0.01 to 10 mg/kg. Broader study findings: In the expanded peripheral T cells, antigen specificity was never determined. The average count of expanded clones was higher among CD8+ T cells than among CD4+.

The V and J ends lost 1 base and 4 bases respectively, with 13 bases between them. This CDR3 region has 15 residues. CDR1 and CDR2 (germline): MNHEY, SVGAGI. As concerns this clone: Its antigen remains unknown.

Individuals having autoimmune disease history or systemic immunosuppression were not enrolled. Measured with immunoSEQ multiplex PCR; TCRdb has only the in-frame clones, and not every one. The repertoire holds roughly 60,000 clones, about 90% seen once, with 14% in the top ten. The source was CD4+ or CD8+ T cells sorted from blood, collected in a trial of the OX40 agonist ivuxolimab. This clonotype was obtained from an adult with an advanced solid tumor such as melanoma, head and neck, liver or kidney cancer. The chain couples TRBV6-5 to TRBJ2-5; D not resolved. The CDR3 sequence is CASSYYGPSGETQYF. Written as DNA, the CDR3 is TGTGCCAGCAGTTACTACGGACCCTCTGGAGAGACCCAGTACTTC.